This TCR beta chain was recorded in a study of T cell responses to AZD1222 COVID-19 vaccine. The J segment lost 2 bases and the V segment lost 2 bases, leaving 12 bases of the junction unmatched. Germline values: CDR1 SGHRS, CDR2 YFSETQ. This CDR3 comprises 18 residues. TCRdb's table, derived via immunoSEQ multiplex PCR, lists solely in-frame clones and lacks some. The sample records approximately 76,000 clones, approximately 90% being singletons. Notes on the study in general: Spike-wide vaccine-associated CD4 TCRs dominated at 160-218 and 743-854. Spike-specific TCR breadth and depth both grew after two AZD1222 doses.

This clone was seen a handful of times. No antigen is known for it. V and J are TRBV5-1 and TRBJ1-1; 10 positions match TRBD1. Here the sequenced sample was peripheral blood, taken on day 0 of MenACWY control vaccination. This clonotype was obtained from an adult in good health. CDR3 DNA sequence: TGCGCCAGCAGCTTAGGAGACAGGGGGCCATTGGGTAACACTGAAGCTTTCTTT. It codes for CASSLGDRGPLGNTEAFF. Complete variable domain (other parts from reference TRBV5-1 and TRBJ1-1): KAGVTQTPRYLIKTRGQQVTLSCSPISGHRSVSWYQQTPGQGLQFLFEYFSETQRNKGNFPGRFSGRQFSNSRSEMNVSTLELGDSALYLCASSLGDRGPLGNTEAFFGQGTRLTVV.